Reported below is one T cell receptor beta chain. Its target is unknown. Second-dose intervals of approximately 4 or approximately 12 weeks were pooled. Some clones are missing from TCRdb's copy, which holds only in-frame ones; the method was immunoSEQ multiplex PCR. The data show about 120,000 clones, about 85% seen once. Trimming took off 6 bases at V and 0 bases at J, with 12 bases between the two ends. Germline loops: CDR1 SGHDN, CDR2 FVKESK. The length of the CDR3 is 15 residues. This entry belongs to a study of T cell responses to AZD1222 COVID-19 vaccine. Findings of the study overall: Spike-specific TCR breadth and depth both grew after two AZD1222 doses. Only a handful of people who got AZD1222 tested seropositive at baseline.

The rearrangement joins TRBV14 to TRBJ1-3; D not certain. This material consisted of peripheral blood, taken 28 days after the second AZD1222 dose. The TCR comes from an adult who received the AZD1222 COVID-19 vaccine. CDR3 in DNA: TGTGCCAGCAGGGGCAGCCCCAGCTCTGGAAACACCATATATTTT. Its translation: CASRGSPSSGNTIYF. Drawing the rest from reference TRBV14 and TRBJ1-3, the complete variable domain is EAGVTQFPSHSVIEKGQTVTLRCDPISGHDNLYWYRRVMGKEIKFLLHFVKESKQDESGMPNNRFLAERTGGTYSTLKVQPAELEDSGVYFCASRGSPSSGNTIYFGEGSWLTVV.